Following are 15 T cell receptor beta chains from one sample sequenced in a study of chemoradiotherapy in HPV16-positive cancers. Measured with immunoSEQ multiplex PCR; TCRdb has only the in-frame clones, and not every one. The profile shows more than 2,500 clones, around 77% of them singletons. Specimen collection occurred from a patient who underwent chemoradiotherapy. All receptors derive from a human donor with HPV-associated anogenital cancer.

The chain joins TRBV28 to TRBJ1-1; D is unclear. CDR1 is MDHEN and CDR2 is SYDVKM in the germline V gene. V lost 3 bases and J lost 2, with 13 bases in between. The CDR3 runs 15 residues. The CDR3 region has the DNA TGTGCCAGCAGTTTTACCCGGAGTGGCAACACTGAAGCTTTCTTT. Its protein is CASSFTRSGNTEAFF. Looking up the rest from reference TRBV28 and TRBJ1-1 gives the full variable domain: DVKVTQSSRYLVKRTGEKVFLECVQDMDHENMFWYRQDPGLGLRLIYFSYDVKMKEKGDIPEGYSVSREKKERFSLILESASTNQTSMYLCASSFTRSGNTEAFFGQGTRLTVV.

V is TRBV27 and J is TRBJ1-2; D might be TRBD1 (6 bases). The germline CDR1 and CDR2 sequences are MNHEY and SMNVEV (reference sequence). The CDR3 consists of 15 residues. Trimming removed 4 bases from V and 7 bases from J, with 19 bases in between. CDR3 nucleotide sequence: TGTGCCAGCAGTTGGGCCCAGGGAGGGGGACGTGGCTACACCTTC. Protein: CASSWAQGGGRGYTF.

The V gene is TRBV28, the J gene TRBJ2-7; 7 nucleotides agree with TRBD2. This CDR3 has 16 residues. Germline CDR1 reads MDHEN; CDR2 reads SYDVKM. J lost 3 bases, V lost 4 bases, and 12 bases had no gene match. This CDR3 is CASSSSGRGVRYEQYF. The CDR3, as DNA: TGTGCCAGCAGTTCCTCAGGGAGGGGCGTTCGCTACGAGCAGTACTTC.

This clone was seen only a few times. The chain employs TRBV7-2 and TRBJ2-7; no clear D. The V gene lost 1 base and the J gene lost 4 bases, with 8 bases spanning the gap. CDR3 length: 13 amino acids. Germline lookup yields CDR1 SGHTA and CDR2 FQGNSA. The CDR3 is CASSLGARYEQYF. The DNA of the CDR3 is TGTGCCAGCAGCTTAGGAGCTAGGTACGAGCAGTACTTC.

In DNA form, the CDR3 reads TGTGCCAGCACGACAGGGAATTCCATGAACACTGAAGCTTTCTTT. This sequence encodes CASTTGNSMNTEAFF. The chain uses TRBV5-4 and TRBJ1-1; 7 nucleotides line up with TRBD1. This CDR3 spans 15 amino acids. V dropped 6 bases and J dropped 0; count of bases not matched to a gene: 8. CDR1 is SGHNT and CDR2 is YYREEE in the germline V gene (reference sequence).

This clone was seen only once. The V gene is TRBV7-9, the J gene TRBJ2-6; 7 positions agree with TRBD1. V lost 5 bases to trimming and J lost 1 base; unmatched junction nucleotides: 5. This CDR3 has 16 residues. Germline-derived CDR1 and CDR2 are SEHNR and FQNEAQ (reference sequence). The CDR3 region has the DNA TGTGCCAGCAGCCCGACAGGGCCATCTGGGGCCAACGTCCTGACTTTC. Amino acids: CASSPTGPSGANVLTF.

There are a few counts of this clone. The chain has TRBV18 and TRBJ2-5; TRBD2 might be the D (5 bases). The germline V and J ends were trimmed by 0 bases and 5 bases, with 10 bases remaining between them. Germline CDR1 and CDR2: KGHSH and LQKENI. The CDR3 is made up of 14 amino acids. Written as DNA, the CDR3 is TGTGCCAGCTCACCACCGACTCGAGGGGAGACCCAGTACTTC. Amino acid sequence: CASSPPTRGETQYF. The complete variable domain, with remaining parts taken from reference TRBV18 and TRBJ2-5, reads NAGVMQNPRHLVRRRGQEARLRCSPMKGHSHVYWYRQLPEEGLKFMVYLQKENIIDESGMPKERFSAEFPKEGPSILRIQQVVRGDSAAYFCASSPPTRGETQYFGPGTRLLVL.

This chain joins TRBV5-1 and TRBJ2-2; 7 nucleotides agree with TRBD1. The germline V gene encodes CDR1 SGHRS and CDR2 YFSETQ. The CDR3 runs 15 residues. Trimming at V came to 0 bases and at J to 1 base, leaving 0 bases not matched to a gene. CDR3 in amino acids: CASSLGQGNTGELFF. In nucleotides, the CDR3 is TGCGCCAGCAGCTTGGGACAGGGGAACACCGGGGAGCTGTTTTTT.

The chain joins TRBV29-1 to TRBJ2-7; D is tentatively TRBD1 or TRBD2 (5 bases each). Germline values: CDR1 SQVTM, CDR2 ANQGSEA. V gave up 5 bases and J gave up 9 bases, with 20 bases separating them. The CDR3 totals 13 residues. The CDR3 DNA sequence: TGCAGCGTTAGAGGGACCGATCTATTTGGGCAGTACTTC. Amino acids: CSVRGTDLFGQYF.

V and J are TRBV7-9 and TRBJ2-1, with a tentative D call TRBD1 (5 bases). The CDR3 contains 17 residues. From germline, CDR1 is SEHNR and CDR2 FQNEAQ (reference sequence). V was shortened by 5 bases and J by 0 bases, with 17 bases between the two germline ends. Here the CDR3 reads CASSPKVGASSYNEQFF. DNA for the CDR3: TGTGCCAGCAGCCCAAAAGTAGGGGCAAGCTCCTACAATGAGCAGTTCTTC.

V and J are TRBV4-2 and TRBJ2-4; 9 nucleotides agree with TRBD2. The CDR3 has 19 residues. Trimming cost V 1 base and J 0 bases; bases outside gene matches: 10. Per the germline V gene, CDR1 is LGHNA and CDR2 is YNFKEQ. Written as DNA, the CDR3 is TGTGCCAGCAGCCAAGGGGAGGCTAGCGGGGCCCTAGCCAAAAACATTCAGTACTTC. Amino acids: CASSQGEASGALAKNIQYF.

This clone was seen a single time. This chain joins TRBV15 and TRBJ2-5; weak D call: TRBD1 (6 bases). Per germline, CDR1 LNHNV and CDR2 YYDKDF (reference sequence). This CDR3 comprises 16 residues. Trimming shortened V by 0 bases and J by 4 bases, and 15 bases separated the two germline ends. The CDR3 sequence is CATSRERAGAVETQYF. The CDR3 bases are TGTGCCACCAGCAGAGAAAGGGCAGGGGCGGTAGAGACCCAGTACTTC.

This clone has just a few counts. The chain combines TRBV28 with TRBJ1-3; D perhaps matches TRBD1 (6 bases). CDR1 is MDHEN, CDR2 SYDVKM, per germline. The CDR3 consists of 12 residues. Trimming left V 8 bases short and J 2 bases short, with 7 bases between. CDR3 loop: CASGTPGNTIYF. The CDR3 DNA is TGTGCCAGCGGGACACCTGGAAACACCATATATTTT. Based on the CDR3 plus reference TRBV28 and TRBJ1-3, the full variable domain is DVKVTQSSRYLVKRTGEKVFLECVQDMDHENMFWYRQDPGLGLRLIYFSYDVKMKEKGDIPEGYSVSREKKERFSLILESASTNQTSMYLCASGTPGNTIYFGEGSWLTVV.

This clone was observed once. The chain employs TRBV5-8 and TRBJ2-5; D tentatively reads TRBD1 or TRBD2 (6 bases each). V lost 2 bases to trimming and J lost 2 bases, with 13 bases between them. Germline V gene lookup returns CDR1 SGHTS and CDR2 YDEGEE. The CDR3 sequence is 15 residues long. CDR3 nucleotide sequence: TGTGCCAGCAGCTTAGAGGGGGGTTCGCAAGAGACCCAGTACTTC. Protein product: CASSLEGGSQETQYF.

V usage is TRBV7-2 and J usage is TRBJ1-5; D may be TRBD1 (5 bases). The CDR3 covers 14 residues. Germline V CDR1 and CDR2: SGHTA, FQGNSA. The V gene lost 2 bases and the J gene lost 4 bases, with 9 bases spanning the gap. CDR3 region: CASSLSGANQPQHF. DNA of the CDR3: TGTGCCAGCAGCTTAAGCGGGGCAAATCAGCCCCAGCATTTT.